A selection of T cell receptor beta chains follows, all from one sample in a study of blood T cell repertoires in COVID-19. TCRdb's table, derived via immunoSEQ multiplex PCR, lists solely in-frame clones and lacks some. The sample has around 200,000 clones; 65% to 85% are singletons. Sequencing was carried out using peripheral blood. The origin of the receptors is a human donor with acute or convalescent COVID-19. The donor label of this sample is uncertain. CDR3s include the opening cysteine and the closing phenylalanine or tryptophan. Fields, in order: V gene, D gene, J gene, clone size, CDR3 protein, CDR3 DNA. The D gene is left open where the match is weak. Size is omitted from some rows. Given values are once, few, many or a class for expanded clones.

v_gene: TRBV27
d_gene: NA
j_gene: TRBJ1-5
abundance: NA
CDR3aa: CASSLRSGVEPQHF
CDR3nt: TGTGCCAGCAGTTTAAGGTCAGGGGTCGAGCCCCAGCATTTT

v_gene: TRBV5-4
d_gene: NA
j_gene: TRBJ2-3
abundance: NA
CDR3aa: CASSLFSGTDTQYF
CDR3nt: TGTGCCAGCAGCTTGTTTTCGGGCACAGATACGCAGTATTTT

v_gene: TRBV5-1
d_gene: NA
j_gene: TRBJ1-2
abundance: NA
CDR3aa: CASSQQELYGYTF
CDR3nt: TGCGCCAGCAGCCAACAGGAGCTCTATGGCTACACCTTC

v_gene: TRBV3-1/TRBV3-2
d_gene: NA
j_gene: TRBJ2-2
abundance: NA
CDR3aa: CASTHGRGTGELFF
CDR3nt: TGTGCCAGCACCCATGGGAGGGGGACCGGGGAGCTGTTTTTT

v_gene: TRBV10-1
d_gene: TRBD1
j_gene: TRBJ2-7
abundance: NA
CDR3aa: CASSERTGGPYEQYF
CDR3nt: TGCGCCAGCAGTGAGAGGACAGGGGGACCCTACGAGCAGTACTTC

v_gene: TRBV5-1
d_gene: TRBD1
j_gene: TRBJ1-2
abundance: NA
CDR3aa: CASSFLPGQSNYGYTF
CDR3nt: TGCGCCAGCAGCTTCTTACCGGGACAGAGTAACTATGGCTACACCTTC

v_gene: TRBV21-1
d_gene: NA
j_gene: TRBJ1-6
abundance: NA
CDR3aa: CASSKAYNDLVNSPLHF
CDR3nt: TGTGCCAGCAGCAAAGCTTACAACGATCTAGTTAATTCACCCCTCCACTTT

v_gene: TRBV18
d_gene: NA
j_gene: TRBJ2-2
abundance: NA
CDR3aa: CASSPPNGQGTGELFF
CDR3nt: TGTGCCAGCTCACCACCAAACGGCCAGGGGACCGGGGAGCTGTTTTTT

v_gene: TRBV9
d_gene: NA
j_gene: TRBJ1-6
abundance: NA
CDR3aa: CASSSLGSSYNSPLHF
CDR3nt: TGTGCCAGCAGCTCCCTCGGGAGCTCCTATAATTCACCCCTCCACTTT

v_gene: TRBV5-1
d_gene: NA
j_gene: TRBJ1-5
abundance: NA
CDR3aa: CASSLESGNQPQHF
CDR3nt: TGCGCCAGCAGCTTGGAATCGGGGAATCAGCCCCAGCATTTT

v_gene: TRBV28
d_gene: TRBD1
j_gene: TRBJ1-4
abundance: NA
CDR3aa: CASSWGTGGLEKLFF
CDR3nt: TGTGCCAGCAGTTGGGGGACAGGGGGCCTTGAAAAACTGTTTTTT

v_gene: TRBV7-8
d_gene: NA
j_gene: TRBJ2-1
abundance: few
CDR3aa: CASSPRVGAGVF
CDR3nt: TGTGCCAGCAGCCCTCGGGTGGGAGCAGGGGTCTTC

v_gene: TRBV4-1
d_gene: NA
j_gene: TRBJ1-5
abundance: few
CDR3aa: CASSQEGAQPQHF
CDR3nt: TGCGCCAGCAGCCAAGAGGGGGCTCAGCCCCAGCATTTT

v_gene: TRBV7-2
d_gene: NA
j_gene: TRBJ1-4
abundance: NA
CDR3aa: CASSLGGREKLFF
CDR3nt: TGTGCCAGCAGCTTGGGGGGGAGAGAAAAACTGTTTTTT

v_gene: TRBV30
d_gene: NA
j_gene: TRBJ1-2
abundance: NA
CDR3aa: CAWSVNLQGPGVGYTF
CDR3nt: TGTGCCTGGAGTGTAAATCTTCAGGGGCCCGGGGTTGGCTACACCTTC

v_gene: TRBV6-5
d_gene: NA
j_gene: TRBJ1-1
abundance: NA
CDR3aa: CASSYGALSDTEAFF
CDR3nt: TGTGCCAGCAGTTACGGGGCGCTCTCGGACACTGAAGCTTTCTTT

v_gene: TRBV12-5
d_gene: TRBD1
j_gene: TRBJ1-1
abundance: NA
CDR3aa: CASGLVLGGGNTEAFF
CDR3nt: TGTGCTAGTGGTTTGGTCCTAGGGGGCGGGAACACTGAAGCTTTCTTT

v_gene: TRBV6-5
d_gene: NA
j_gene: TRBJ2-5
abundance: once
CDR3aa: CASTPSEGGQETQYF
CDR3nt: TGTGCCAGCACCCCGTCTGAGGGGGGGCAAGAGACCCAGTACTTC

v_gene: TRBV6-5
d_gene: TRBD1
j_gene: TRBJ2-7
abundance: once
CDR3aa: CASSYGTDYEQYF
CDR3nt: TGTGCCAGCAGTTACGGGACAGACTACGAGCAGTACTTC

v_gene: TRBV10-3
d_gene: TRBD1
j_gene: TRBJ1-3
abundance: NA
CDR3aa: CAISLAGGDGNTIYF
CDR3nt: TGTGCCATCAGCCTGGCAGGGGGCGACGGAAACACCATATATTTT

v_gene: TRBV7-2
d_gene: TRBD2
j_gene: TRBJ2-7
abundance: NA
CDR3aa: CASSFGLAGGSSYEQYF
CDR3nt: TGTGCCAGCAGCTTCGGACTAGCGGGAGGGAGCTCCTACGAGCAGTACTTC

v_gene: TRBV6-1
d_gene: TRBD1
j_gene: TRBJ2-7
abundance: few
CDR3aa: CASSEGTGRYEQYF
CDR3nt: TGTGCCAGCAGTGAAGGGACAGGGCGGTACGAGCAGTACTTC

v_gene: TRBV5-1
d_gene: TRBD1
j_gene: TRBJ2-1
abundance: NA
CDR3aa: CASRDTGAGEQFF
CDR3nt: TGCGCCAGCAGAGATACAGGGGCGGGTGAGCAGTTCTTC

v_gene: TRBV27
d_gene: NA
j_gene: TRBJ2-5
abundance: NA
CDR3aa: CASSLRGDGETQYF
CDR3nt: TGTGCCAGCAGTTTACGGGGAGATGGGGAGACCCAGTACTTC

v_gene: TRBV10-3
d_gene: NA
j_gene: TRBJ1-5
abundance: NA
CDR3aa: CAISDRGNQPQHF
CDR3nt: TGTGCCATCAGTGATCGGGGGAATCAGCCCCAGCATTTT

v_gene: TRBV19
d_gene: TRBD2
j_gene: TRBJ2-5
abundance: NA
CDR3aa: CASSAPSGTQETQYF
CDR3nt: TGTGCCAGTAGTGCCCCTAGCGGGACTCAAGAGACCCAGTACTTC

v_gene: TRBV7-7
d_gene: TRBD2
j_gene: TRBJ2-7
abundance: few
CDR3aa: CASSLGTSDEQYF
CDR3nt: TGTGCCAGCAGCCTTGGGACTAGCGACGAGCAGTACTTC

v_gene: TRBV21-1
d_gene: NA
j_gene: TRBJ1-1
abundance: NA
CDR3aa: CASSKGANTEAFF
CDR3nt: TGTGCCAGCAGCAAAGGGGCGAACACTGAAGCTTTCTTT

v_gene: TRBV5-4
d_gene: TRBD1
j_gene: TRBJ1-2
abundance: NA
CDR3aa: CASSFQGARGYTF
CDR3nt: TGTGCCAGCAGCTTCCAGGGGGCGAGGGGCTACACCTTC

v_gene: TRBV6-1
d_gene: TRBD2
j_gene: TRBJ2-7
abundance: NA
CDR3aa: CASSEFQREYYEQYF
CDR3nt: TGTGCCAGCAGTGAATTCCAGCGGGAGTATTACGAGCAGTACTTC

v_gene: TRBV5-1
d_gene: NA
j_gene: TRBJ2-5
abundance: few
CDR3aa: CASSYRGGSDETQYF
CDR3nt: TGCGCCAGCAGCTACCGAGGGGGTAGTGATGAGACCCAGTACTTC

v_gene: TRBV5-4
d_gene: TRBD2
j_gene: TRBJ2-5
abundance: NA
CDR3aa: CASSLSGGLETQYF
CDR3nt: TGTGCCAGCAGCTTGAGCGGGGGCCTGGAGACCCAGTACTTC

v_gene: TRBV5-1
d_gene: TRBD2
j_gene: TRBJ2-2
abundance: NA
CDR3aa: CASSLFGLADTGELFF
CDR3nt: TGCGCCAGCAGCTTGTTCGGGCTAGCGGATACCGGGGAGCTGTTTTTT

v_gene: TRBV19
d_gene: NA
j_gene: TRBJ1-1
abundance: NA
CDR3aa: CASSIGGGSEAFF
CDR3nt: TGTGCCAGTAGTATAGGGGGGGGGTCTGAAGCTTTCTTT

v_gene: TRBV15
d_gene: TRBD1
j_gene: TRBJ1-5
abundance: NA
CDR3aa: CATRGAGTGGPISNQPQHF
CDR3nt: TGTGCCACCAGGGGGGCCGGGACAGGGGGCCCGATTAGCAATCAGCCCCAGCATTTT

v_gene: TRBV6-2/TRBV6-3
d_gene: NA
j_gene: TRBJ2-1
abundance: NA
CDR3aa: CASSRLVINEQFF
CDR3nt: TGTGCCAGCAGCCGACTAGTAATCAATGAGCAGTTCTTC

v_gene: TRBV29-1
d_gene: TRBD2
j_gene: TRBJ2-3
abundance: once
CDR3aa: CSVEGASGVTDTQYF
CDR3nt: TGCAGCGTTGAAGGGGCTAGCGGGGTCACAGATACGCAGTATTTT

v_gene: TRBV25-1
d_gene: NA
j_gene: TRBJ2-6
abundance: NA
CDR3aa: CASSEAQVTGANVLTF
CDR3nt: TGTGCCAGCAGTGAAGCCCAGGTGACTGGGGCCAACGTCCTGACTTTC

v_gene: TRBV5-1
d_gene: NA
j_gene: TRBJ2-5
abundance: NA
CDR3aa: CASSLAGASGETQYF
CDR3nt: TGCGCCAGCAGCTTAGCAGGGGCCAGCGGAGAGACCCAGTACTTC

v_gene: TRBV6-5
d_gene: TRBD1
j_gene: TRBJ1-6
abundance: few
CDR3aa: CASSSTGGRYNSPLHF
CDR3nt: TGTGCCAGCAGTTCAACAGGGGGTCGGTATAATTCACCCCTCCACTTT

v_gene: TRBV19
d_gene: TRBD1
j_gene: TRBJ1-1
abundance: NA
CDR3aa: CASSTARAGGSRDTEAFF
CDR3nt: TGTGCCAGTAGTACGGCAAGGGCAGGGGGATCGAGGGACACTGAAGCTTTCTTT